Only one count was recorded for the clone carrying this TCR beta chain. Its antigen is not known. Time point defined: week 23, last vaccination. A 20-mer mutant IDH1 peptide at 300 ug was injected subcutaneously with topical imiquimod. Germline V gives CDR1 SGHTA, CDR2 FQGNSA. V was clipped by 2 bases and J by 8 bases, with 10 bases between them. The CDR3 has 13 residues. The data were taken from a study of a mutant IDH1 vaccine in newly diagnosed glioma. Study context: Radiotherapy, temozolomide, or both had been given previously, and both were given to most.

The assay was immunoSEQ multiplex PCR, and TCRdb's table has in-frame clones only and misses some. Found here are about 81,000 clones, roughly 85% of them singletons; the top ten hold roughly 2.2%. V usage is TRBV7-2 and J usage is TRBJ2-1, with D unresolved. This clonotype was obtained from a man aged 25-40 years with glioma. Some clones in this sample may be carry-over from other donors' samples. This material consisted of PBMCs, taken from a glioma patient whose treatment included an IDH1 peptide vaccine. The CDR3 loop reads CASSLYLADEQFF. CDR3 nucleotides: TGTGCCAGCAGCTTATATCTTGCCGATGAGCAGTTCTTC.